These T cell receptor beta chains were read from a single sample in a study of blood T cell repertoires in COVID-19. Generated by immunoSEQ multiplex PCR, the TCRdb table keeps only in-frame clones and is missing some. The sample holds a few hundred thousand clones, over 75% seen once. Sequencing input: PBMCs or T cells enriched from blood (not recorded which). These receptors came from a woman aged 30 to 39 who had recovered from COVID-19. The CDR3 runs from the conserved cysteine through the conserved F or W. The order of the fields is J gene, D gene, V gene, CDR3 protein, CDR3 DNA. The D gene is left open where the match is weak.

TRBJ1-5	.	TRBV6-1	CASSETPSDRPNNQPQHF	TGTGCCAGCAGTGAAACCCCCTCCGACAGGCCGAACAATCAGCCCCAGCATTTT
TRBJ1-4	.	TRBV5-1	CASSLEGGGNEKLFF	TGCGCCAGCAGCTTGGAAGGGGGTGGTAATGAAAAACTGTTTTTT
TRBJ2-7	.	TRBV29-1	CSVYGGDRASYEQYF	TGCAGCGTCTACGGGGGGGACAGGGCTTCCTACGAGCAGTACTTC
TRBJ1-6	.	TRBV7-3	CASILRTSSYNSPLHF	TGTGCCAGCATCCTAAGGACTAGCTCCTATAATTCACCCCTCCACTTT
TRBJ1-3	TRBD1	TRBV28	CASSLDRGFSGNTIYF	TGTGCCAGCAGTTTAGACAGGGGTTTCTCTGGAAACACCATATATTTT
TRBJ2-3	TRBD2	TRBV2	CASLAGAGTDTQYF	TGTGCCAGCTTAGCGGGAGCTGGCACAGATACGCAGTATTTT
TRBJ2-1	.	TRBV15	CATSREVSGYNEQFF	TGTGCCACCAGCAGAGAGGTGAGTGGCTACAATGAGCAGTTCTTC
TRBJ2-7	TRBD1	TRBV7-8	CASSLARTGITYEQYF	TGTGCCAGCAGCTTAGCCCGGACAGGAATAACCTACGAGCAGTACTTC
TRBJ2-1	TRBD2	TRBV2	CASSTGTSGSAEQFF	TGTGCCAGCAGCACCGGGACTAGCGGGAGTGCTGAGCAGTTCTTC
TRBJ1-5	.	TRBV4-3	CASSQVAGGGPQHF	TGCGCCAGCAGCCAAGTGGCCGGAGGAGGGCCCCAGCATTTT
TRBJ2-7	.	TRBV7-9	CASSHNDGTYEQYF	TGTGCCAGCAGCCACAACGACGGGACCTACGAGCAGTACTTC